A single T cell receptor beta chain is shown here with its context. Its matching antigen is unknown. The record originates from a study of cytomegalovirus exposure and HLA in healthy donors. Study outcomes and limitations: There were reportedly fewer N-insertions in an Asian-associated ancestry cluster than the roughly 670-donor mean, in a later analysis. In a later analysis, HLA-associated TCR beta chains were more clonally expanded than equally common others.

This CDR3 comprises 16 residues. Trimming took 5 bases from V and 1 from J; bases not matched to a gene: 9. Germline CDR1 is MNHEY and CDR2 is SMNVEV (reference sequence). PCR amplification relied on 60 Vbeta primers (plus 13 Jbeta primers). The repertoire was sequenced with immunoSEQ multiplex PCR; TCRdb's copy has only in-frame clones and lacks some. The repertoire holds 110,000 or so clones, with around 81% as singletons. Healthy bone marrow donors made up the donor group. Donors likely had unrecorded immune exposures despite being nominally healthy when sampled. The sequence came from a middle-aged woman in good health and CMV-seronegative. The material sequenced was PBMCs. The gene calls are TRBV27 and TRBJ2-7, with 9 bases fitting TRBD1. CDR3 protein: CASSPRKGQGSYEQYF. The DNA of the CDR3 is TGTGCCAGCAGTCCACGAAAGGGACAGGGTTCCTACGAGCAGTACTTC.